These T cell receptor beta chains were read from a single sample in a study of neurological immune-mediated disorders. From the 5' RACE reads, TCRdb called clonotypes with MiXCR, one entry per CDR3 protein. Among 11,000 to 15,000 distinct CDR3 sequences listed, roughly 13% were seen once. The sample comprised CD8+ T cells from blood. The receptors derive from a female donor with HTLV-1-associated myelopathy (HAM/TSP). CDR3s include the opening cysteine and the closing phenylalanine or tryptophan. A D gene is named only where the DNA matches it firmly. The size of a clone is reported for some rows only, either as once, few or many, or as a class for expanded clones.

TGTGCCAGCAGCCGTGGGGCAGGGGATTCCGCAGATACGCAGTATTTT	CASSRGAGDSADTQYF	16	TRBV4-2	-	-	TRBJ2-3
TGCAGTGCTAGACGGCCTAGCGGGGGGGACTACAATGAGCAGTTCTTC	CSARRPSGGDYNEQFF	16	TRBV20-1	many	TRBD2	TRBJ2-1
TGTGCCAGCAGCGTGGGTCCGGGACAGTCCTACGAGCAGTACTTC	CASSVGPGQSYEQYF	15	TRBV9	many	TRBD1	TRBJ2-7
TGCGCCAGCAGCTTGGGGGCAGACAGCCCATTACAAGAGACCCAGTACTTC	CASSLGADSPLQETQYF	17	TRBV5-1	many	-	TRBJ2-5
TGTGCCAGCAGCTTAGGTCTGGGAGGGGGTGAGCAGTTCTTC	CASSLGLGGGEQFF	14	TRBV11-2	large	-	TRBJ2-1
TGTGCCAGCAGTTCGGTCGGGGGGGCTTCCACAGATACGCAGTATTTT	CASSSVGGASTDTQYF	16	TRBV6-5	many	TRBD2	TRBJ2-3
TGCGCCAGCAGCCGGGGGAAGGGCTACACCTTC	CASSRGKGYTF	11	TRBV5-1	many	-	TRBJ1-2
TGTGCCAGCAGGGCCACAGATACGCAGTATTTT	CASRATDTQYF	11	TRBV27	many	-	TRBJ2-3
TGTGCCACGTCACCTAACTCCTACAATGAGCAGTTCTTC	CATSPNSYNEQFF	13	TRBV15	many	-	TRBJ2-1
TGCGCCAGCAGCCCGAGTGAAGGGCTGGGGGGCAATCAGCCCCAGCATTTT	CASSPSEGLGGNQPQHF	17	TRBV4-1	many	-	TRBJ1-5
TGTGCCAGCAGCTCCGGACAGAGCTCCTACAATGAGCAGTTCTTC	CASSSGQSSYNEQFF	15	TRBV28	many	-	TRBJ2-1
TGTGCCAGCAGCCCCAGGGGGCCCTGGACCTATTCACCCCTCCACTTT	CASSPRGPWTYSPLHF	16	TRBV3-1	many	TRBD1	TRBJ1-6
TGCGCCAGCAGCTCCTCGGGCAGTTACAATGAGCAGTTCTTC	CASSSSGSYNEQFF	14	TRBV5-1	many	-	TRBJ2-1
TGTGCCAGCAGCTTAATGGCGGGAGACGTACGTGAGCAGTTCTTC	CASSLMAGDVREQFF	15	TRBV11-3	many	TRBD2	TRBJ2-1
TGCAGCGGTATACAGGGAGTAACAGATACGCAGTATTTT	CSGIQGVTDTQYF	13	TRBV29-1	-	-	TRBJ2-3
TGTGCCAGCAGCTTAGGTGCGGGGTACAATGAGCAGTTCTTC	CASSLGAGYNEQFF	14	TRBV7-9	many	-	TRBJ2-1
TGTGCCAGCGGGGGGACAGGGGAGAGTGAAAAACTGTTTTTT	CASGGTGESEKLFF	14	TRBV7-9	many	TRBD1	TRBJ1-4
TGTGCCACCCCCCACCCCTCAGATACGCAGTATTTT	CATPHPSDTQYF	12	TRBV7-9	many	-	TRBJ2-3
TGTGCCAGCAGTGCCTCTAGCGGTGCATCGGATGAGCAGTTCTTC	CASSASSGASDEQFF	15	TRBV6-2/TRBV6-3	many	TRBD2	TRBJ2-1
TGCGCCAGCAGCTATAGCGGGAGTGAGCAGTACTTC	CASSYSGSEQYF	12	TRBV5-1	many	TRBD2	TRBJ2-7
TGTGCCAGCAGTTTATTCGGGCCTTATAGCAATCAGCCCCAGCATTTT	CASSLFGPYSNQPQHF	16	TRBV27	many	-	TRBJ1-5
TGTGCCACCAGCAGAGTGGGGGCCATGAACACTGAAGCTTTCTTT	CATSRVGAMNTEAFF	15	TRBV15	-	-	TRBJ1-1
TGTGCCAGCAGTGAATATTGGCAGGGCCAAGAGACCCAGTACTTC	CASSEYWQGQETQYF	15	TRBV2	many	-	TRBJ2-5
TGCAGTGCTAGACCGGGAAGCTCCTACGAGCAGTACTTC	CSARPGSSYEQYF	13	TRBV20-1	many	-	TRBJ2-7
TGCGCCAGCAGTTACAACCCGGGACAGGTCACCACCGGGGAGCTGTTTTTT	CASSYNPGQVTTGELFF	17	TRBV4-1	many	TRBD1	TRBJ2-2
TGTGCCAGCAGTTACGGTTCAGACAATGAGCAGTTCTTC	CASSYGSDNEQFF	13	TRBV6-6	many	-	TRBJ2-1
TGCAGCGTTCGTACTAGCGGGAGGTGGAATGAGCAGTTCTTC	CSVRTSGRWNEQFF	14	TRBV29-1	many	TRBD2	TRBJ2-1
TGTGCCAGCAGGTCTCTAGCGGCTAGCACAGATACGCAGTATTTT	CASRSLAASTDTQYF	15	TRBV6-5	many	TRBD2	TRBJ2-3
TGTGCCAGCAGCTTAAGCGGGTTACGGCAGGGCGGACCGGGGGAGCTGTTTTTT	CASSLSGLRQGGPGELFF	18	TRBV7-9	many	-	TRBJ2-2
TGTGCCAACAGTTACCCCTCGGGGACAGAAGCTTTCTTT	CANSYPSGTEAFF	13	TRBV6-2/TRBV6-3	many	-	TRBJ1-1
TGCAGTGCTAGGGGCGGGAGTGGTTACAATGAGCAGTTCTTC	CSARGGSGYNEQFF	14	TRBV20-1	many	TRBD2	TRBJ2-1
TGCAGTGCTAGAGATCATAGGACTAGCGCCCGCACAGATACGCAGTATTTT	CSARDHRTSARTDTQYF	17	TRBV20-1	many	TRBD2	TRBJ2-3
TGTGCCAGCAGCCCCCCCCCTGGGCTTGAGCAGTTCTTC	CASSPPPGLEQFF	13	TRBV7-9	-	-	TRBJ2-1
TGTGCCAGCAGCCTTGGACAGGGGGCGCAGTACGAGCAGTACTTC	CASSLGQGAQYEQYF	15	TRBV7-6	many	TRBD1	TRBJ2-7
TGTGCCAGCAGTTCAGTCCCGGGGGGGGCAGATACGCAGTATTTT	CASSSVPGGADTQYF	15	TRBV7-3	many	TRBD2	TRBJ2-3
TGCAGCGTTGTCCATTCCCGCAATCAGCCCCAGCATTTT	CSVVHSRNQPQHF	13	TRBV29-1	medium-sized	-	TRBJ1-5
TGCGCCAGCAGCTTCGGGAGCTCCTACGAGCAGTACTTC	CASSFGSSYEQYF	13	TRBV5-1	many	-	TRBJ2-7
TGTGCCAGCAGCTTATCTTACGGGACACCCGAGCACAATGAGCAGTTCTTC	CASSLSYGTPEHNEQFF	17	TRBV7-6	many	-	TRBJ2-1
TGCGCCAGCAGCCAAGAGGGTGGACGGGAGCTGTTTTTT	CASSQEGGRELFF	13	TRBV4-1	many	-	TRBJ2-2
TGTGCCAGCAGTTACTCGAAGGAGAGGGACTCGACGCTTTCCTACGAGCAGTACTTC	CASSYSKERDSTLSYEQYF	19	TRBV6-5	many	-	TRBJ2-7
TGCAGTGCTACAAACCACCGGAACATTCAGTACTTC	CSATNHRNIQYF	12	TRBV20-1	-	-	TRBJ2-4
TGTGCCAGCAGTCCACAGGGATACTATGGCTACACCTTC	CASSPQGYYGYTF	13	TRBV12-3/TRBV12-4	many	-	TRBJ1-2
TGCGCCAGCAGCGGCGACAGGGGGCGTCCTACCTACGAGCAGTACTTC	CASSGDRGRPTYEQYF	16	TRBV5-1	many	TRBD1	TRBJ2-7